The clone carrying this T cell receptor (beta chain) was picked up many times. Antigen unknown. This entry comes from a study of early T cells in non-severe SARS-CoV-2 infection. As for the study in general: Unsorted whole-blood RNA was sequenced in bulk, leaving chains unpaired. Broader study findings: Database matching using VDJdb favored anti-spike CD8 responses, with private and CD4 specificities left missing.

Germline V gives CDR1 MNHEY, CDR2 SVGEGT. This CDR3 has 16 residues. J gave up 7 bases and V 6 bases, and 15 bases lay outside the gene matches. Individual cDNA molecules carried attached unique molecular identifiers. TCRdb processed the 5' RACE reads anew with MiXCR; each CDR3 protein has one entry. This sample has roughly 63,000 distinct CDR3 sequences; approximately 12% occur once, and the top ten carry approximately 4.8%. The TCR comes from an adult who was a healthcare worker with PCR-confirmed SARS-CoV-2 infection or an uninfected control (not recorded which). This chain links TRBV6-2 or TRBV6-3 with TRBJ1-5; 7 bases align to TRBD1. The source material was whole blood. In DNA, the CDR3 is TGTGCCAGCAGCCTCTCGACAGGGCCCCGCTTCCAGCCCCAGCATTTT. Residues: CASSLSTGPRFQPQHF.